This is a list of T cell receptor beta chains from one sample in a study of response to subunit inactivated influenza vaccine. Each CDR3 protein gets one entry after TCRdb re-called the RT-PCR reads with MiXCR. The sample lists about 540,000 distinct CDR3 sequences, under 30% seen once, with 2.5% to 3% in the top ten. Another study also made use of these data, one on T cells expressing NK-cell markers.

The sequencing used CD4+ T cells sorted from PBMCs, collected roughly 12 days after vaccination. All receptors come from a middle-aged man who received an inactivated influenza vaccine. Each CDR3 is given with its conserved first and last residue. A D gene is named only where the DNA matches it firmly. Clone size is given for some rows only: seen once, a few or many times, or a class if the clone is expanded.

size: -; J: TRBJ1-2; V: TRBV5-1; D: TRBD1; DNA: TGCGCCAGCAGCTCCACAGGGGGCGCAGGCTATGGCTACACCTTC; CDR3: CASSSTGGAGYGYTF
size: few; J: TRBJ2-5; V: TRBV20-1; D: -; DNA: TGCAGTGCTCGACCGGGGCCCTTCAGGGAGACCCAGTACTTC; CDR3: CSARPGPFRETQYF
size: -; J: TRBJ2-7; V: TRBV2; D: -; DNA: TGTGCCAGCAGTGAACGCCGGGGACCCTACGAGCAGTACTTC; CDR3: CASSERRGPYEQYF
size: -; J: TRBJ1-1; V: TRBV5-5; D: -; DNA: TGTGCCAGCAGCTTGGCATCAAGCCGAAACACTGAAGCTTTCTTT; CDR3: CASSLASSRNTEAFF
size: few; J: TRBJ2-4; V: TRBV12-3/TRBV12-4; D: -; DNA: TGTGCCAGCAGTTTTTGGGGTCCTTTGGCCAAAAACATTCAGTACTTC; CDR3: CASSFWGPLAKNIQYF
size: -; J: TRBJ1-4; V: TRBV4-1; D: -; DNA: TGCGCCAGCAGCCAATTGCGTGTTGAAAAACTGTTTTTT; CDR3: CASSQLRVEKLFF
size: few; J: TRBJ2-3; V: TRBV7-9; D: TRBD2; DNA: TGTGCCAGCAGCCAGACTAGCGGGACGGGTACGCAGTATTTT; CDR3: CASSQTSGTGTQYF
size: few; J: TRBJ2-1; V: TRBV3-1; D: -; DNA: TGTGCCAGCAGCCGTGCTGTTAGCGGCTACGAGCAGTTCTTC; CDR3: CASSRAVSGYEQFF
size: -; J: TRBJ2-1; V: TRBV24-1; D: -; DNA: TGTGCCACCAGTGGAGGGGGGCGTGAGCAGTTCTTC; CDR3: CATSGGGREQFF
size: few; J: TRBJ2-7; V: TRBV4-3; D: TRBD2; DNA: TGCGCCAGCAGCCAAGGCTTAGCGGGAGGTCAGTACTTC; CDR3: CASSQGLAGGQYF
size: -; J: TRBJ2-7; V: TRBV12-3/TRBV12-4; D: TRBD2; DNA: TGTGCCAGCAGTTTAAATCTACTAGCGAGGAGCGAGCAGTACTTC; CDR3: CASSLNLLARSEQYF
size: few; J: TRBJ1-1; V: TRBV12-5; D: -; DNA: TGTGCTAGTGGTCAGGGCTCGACAAGGAACACTGAAGCTTTCTTT; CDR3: CASGQGSTRNTEAFF
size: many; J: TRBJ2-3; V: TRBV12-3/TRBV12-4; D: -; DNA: TGTGCCAGCAGTGTTTCTAGCACAGATACGCAGTATTTT; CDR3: CASSVSSTDTQYF
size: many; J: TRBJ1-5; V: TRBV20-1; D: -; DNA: TGCAGTGCTAGACCACAGGCGCCCTATCAGCCCCAGCATTTT; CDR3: CSARPQAPYQPQHF
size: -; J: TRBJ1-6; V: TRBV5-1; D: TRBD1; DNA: TGCGCCAGCAGCGAACAGACAGGGGACAATTCACCCCTCCACTTT; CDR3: CASSEQTGDNSPLHF
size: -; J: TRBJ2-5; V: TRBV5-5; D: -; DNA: TGTGCCAGCAGCTCTCCAGGACAGTCCCAAGAGACCCAGTACTTC; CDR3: CASSSPGQSQETQYF
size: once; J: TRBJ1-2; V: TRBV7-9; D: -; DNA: TGTGCCAGCACCCGGGGGGGCGCGGACAACTATGGCTACACCTTC; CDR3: CASTRGGADNYGYTF